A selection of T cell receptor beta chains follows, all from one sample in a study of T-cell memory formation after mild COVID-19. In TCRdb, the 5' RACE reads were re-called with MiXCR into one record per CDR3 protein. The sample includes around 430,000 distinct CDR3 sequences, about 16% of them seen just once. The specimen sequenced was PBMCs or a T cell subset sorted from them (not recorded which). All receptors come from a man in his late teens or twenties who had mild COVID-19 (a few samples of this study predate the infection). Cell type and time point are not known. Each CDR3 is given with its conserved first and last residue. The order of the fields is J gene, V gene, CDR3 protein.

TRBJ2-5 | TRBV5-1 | CASSGGTAPLQETQYF
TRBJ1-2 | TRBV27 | CASSPAGAEGYTF
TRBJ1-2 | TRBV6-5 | CASTNRQSGYTF
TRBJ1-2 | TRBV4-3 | CASSPRTEFYGYTF
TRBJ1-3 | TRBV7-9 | CASSPTSSGNTIYF
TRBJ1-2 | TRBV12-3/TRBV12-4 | CASSLAASFGGYTF
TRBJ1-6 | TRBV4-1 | CASSPIGREANSPLHF
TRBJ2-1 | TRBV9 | CASRQGAGDEQFF
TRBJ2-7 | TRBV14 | CASSQWGGPGEQYF
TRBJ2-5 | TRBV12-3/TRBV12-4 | CASSLRGLELGTQYF
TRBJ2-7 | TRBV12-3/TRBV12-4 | CASRIIDRGRSNEQYF
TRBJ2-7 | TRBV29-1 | CSGQVENSYEQYF
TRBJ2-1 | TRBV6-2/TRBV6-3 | CASSYEFWEQFF
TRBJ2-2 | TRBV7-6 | CASSLRRGSGELFF
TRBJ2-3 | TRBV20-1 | CSASRSQMGDTQYF
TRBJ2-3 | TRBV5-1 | CASSLEGTAFTDTQYF
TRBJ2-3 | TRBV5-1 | CASSLASHLEADTQYF
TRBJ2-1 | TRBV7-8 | CASSSNVVNFDEQFF
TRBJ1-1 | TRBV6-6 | CASSYGRGGTEAFF
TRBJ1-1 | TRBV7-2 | CASSLRADTEAFF
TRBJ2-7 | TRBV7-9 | CASSLVGGRGSYEQYF
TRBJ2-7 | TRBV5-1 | CASSFGQGIYEQYF
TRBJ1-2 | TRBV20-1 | CSARDLGGDYGYTF